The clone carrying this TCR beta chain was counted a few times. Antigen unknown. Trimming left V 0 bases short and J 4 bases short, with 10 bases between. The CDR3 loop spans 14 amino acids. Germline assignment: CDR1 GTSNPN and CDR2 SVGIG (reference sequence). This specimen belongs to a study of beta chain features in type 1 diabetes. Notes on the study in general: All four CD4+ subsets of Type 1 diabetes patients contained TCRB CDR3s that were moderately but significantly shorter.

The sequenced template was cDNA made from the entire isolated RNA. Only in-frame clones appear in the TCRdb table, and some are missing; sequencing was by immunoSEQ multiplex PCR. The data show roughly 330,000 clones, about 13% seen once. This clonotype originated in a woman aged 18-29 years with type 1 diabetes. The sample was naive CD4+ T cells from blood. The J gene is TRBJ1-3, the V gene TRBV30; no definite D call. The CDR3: CAWSVPPQGNTIYF. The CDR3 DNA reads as TGTGCCTGGAGTGTTCCCCCCCAGGGAAACACCATATATTTT.